This passage covers 19 T cell receptor beta chains from one sample sequenced in a study of blood T cell repertoires in COVID-19. The protocol was immunoSEQ multiplex PCR, while the TCRdb copy is restricted to in-frame clones and leaves out a portion. The sample holds approximately 170,000 clones; 80% to 90% are singletons and the top ten take 3% to 4%. Sequencing was carried out using peripheral blood. These receptors came from a woman in her seventies with acute or convalescent COVID-19.

The chain is built from TRBV6-5 and TRBJ2-1; TRBD1 is a possible D gene (6 bases). Germline V lookup: CDR1 MNHEY, CDR2 SVGAGI. V was shortened by 5 bases and J by 7 bases, with 15 bases between the two germline ends. This CDR3 is 14 amino acids long. The CDR3 DNA is TGTGCCAGCAGTAGAGCAGGGGTCGGGAATGAGCAGTTCTTC. This gives the protein CASSRAGVGNEQFF.

The chain links TRBV2 to TRBJ1-2, with D possibly TRBD1 on 6 matching bases. With 6 bases removed from V and 4 bases from J, the gap between germline ends came to 9 bases. The CDR3 is made up of 12 amino acids. Germline CDR1 is SNHLY and CDR2 is FYNNEI. The CDR3 is CASRDSLYGYTF. The CDR3 DNA follows: TGTGCCAGCAGGGACAGCCTCTATGGCTACACCTTC. Full variable domain (rest looked up from reference TRBV2 and TRBJ1-2): EPEVTQTPSHQVTQMGQEVILRCVPISNHLYFYWYRQILGQKVEFLVSFYNNEISEKSEIFDDQFSVERPDGSNFTLKIRSTKLEDSAMYFCASRDSLYGYTFGSGTRLTVV.

This sequence joins TRBV4-2 and TRBJ1-2; the match to TRBD1 covers 8 bases. The CDR3 consists of 16 residues. Germline V gene lookup returns CDR1 LGHNA and CDR2 YNFKEQ. J lost 7 bases, V lost 4 bases, and 14 bases had no gene match. CDR3 DNA: TGTGCCAGCAGCCCAGATACGGACAGGGTTTTTTCTGGCTACACCTTC. Its translation is CASSPDTDRVFSGYTF.

This chain links TRBV10-3 with TRBJ1-2, with TRBD1 as a possible D gene (6 bases). From germline, CDR1 is ENHRY and CDR2 SYGVKD. V was clipped by 7 bases and J by 0 bases, with 12 bases between them. The CDR3 contains 14 residues. This CDR3 is CAITPTGANYGYTF. CDR3 sequence (DNA): TGTGCCATCACTCCGACAGGAGCTAACTATGGCTACACCTTC.

This clone is a singleton in its sample. The chain joins TRBV15 to TRBJ2-7, with TRBD1 identical over 10 bases. The CDR3 spans 15 residues. CDR1 is LNHNV and CDR2 is YYDKDF in the germline V gene (reference sequence). V lost 5 bases to trimming and J lost 2 bases; unmatched junction nucleotides: 6. CDR3 nucleotide sequence: TGTGCCACCAGCCGGGGACAGGGGATCCCCTACGAGCAGTACTTC. Translating gives CATSRGQGIPYEQYF. The full variable domain, completed using reference TRBV15 and TRBJ2-7, is DAMVIQNPRYQVTQFGKPVTLSCSQTLNHNVMYWYQQKSSQAPKLLFHYYDKDFNNEADTPDNFQSRRPNTSFCFLDIRSPGLGDTAMYLCATSRGQGIPYEQYFGPGTRLTVT.

The chain has TRBV7-9 and TRBJ1-4; perhaps TRBD1 as D (6 bases). Germline V gene lookup returns CDR1 SEHNR and CDR2 FQNEAQ (reference sequence). This CDR3 has 15 amino acids. V was trimmed by 1 base and J by 6 bases, leaving 12 bases between them. CDR3 region: CASSLEGGTHEKLFF. In DNA, the CDR3 is TGTGCCAGCAGCTTAGAGGGGGGGACGCATGAAAAACTGTTTTTT. Full variable domain (remainder filled in from reference TRBV7-9 and TRBJ1-4): DTGVSQNPRHKITKRGQNVTFRCDPISEHNRLYWYRQTLGQGPEFLTYFQNEAQLEKSRLLSDRFSAERPKGSFSTLEIQRTEQGDSAMYLCASSLEGGTHEKLFFGSGTQLSVL.

The V and J genes are TRBV18 and TRBJ1-2, with D unresolved. Germline-derived CDR1 and CDR2 are KGHSH and LQKENI. V gave up 4 bases and J gave up 7 bases, with 10 bases separating them. The CDR3 sequence is 12 residues long. The CDR3 DNA follows: TGTGCCAGCTCACGAGGTGAGGGTGGCTACACCTTC. Translated, it gives CASSRGEGGYTF. Together with reference TRBV18 and TRBJ1-2, the CDR3 gives the full variable domain: NAGVMQNPRHLVRRRGQEARLRCSPMKGHSHVYWYRQLPEEGLKFMVYLQKENIIDESGMPKERFSAEFPKEGPSILRIQQVVRGDSAAYFCASSRGEGGYTFGSGTRLTVV.

This chain joins TRBV19 and TRBJ1-5; D is ambiguous. V was trimmed by 4 bases and J by 3 bases, leaving 13 bases between them. The CDR3 has 15 residues. Germline V lookup: CDR1 LNHDA, CDR2 SQIVND (reference sequence). Here the CDR3 reads CASSSYLLANQPQHF. Here the CDR3 DNA reads TGTGCCAGTAGTAGTTATTTACTTGCCAATCAGCCCCAGCATTTT.

This chain connects TRBV4-3 to TRBJ1-1, with D possibly matching TRBD1 (6 bases). This CDR3 is 20 amino acids long. The germline V gene has CDR1 LGHNA and CDR2 YSLEER. V was trimmed by 0 bases and J by 2 bases, leaving 25 bases between them. CDR3 sequence reads: CASSQESLVGGAELNTEAFF. The CDR3 DNA follows: TGCGCCAGCAGCCAAGAAAGTCTGGTCGGGGGGGCTGAATTAAACACTGAAGCTTTCTTT.

This chain links TRBV18 with TRBJ2-2, with TRBD1 as a possible D gene (6 bases). The CDR3 consists of 16 residues. In germline, CDR1 is KGHSH, CDR2 LQKENI. V was pared by 3 bases and J by 0 bases, with 11 bases between. The CDR3: CASSPRTASNTGELFF. The CDR3 nucleotides are TGTGCCAGCTCACCCCGGACAGCTTCGAACACCGGGGAGCTGTTTTTT.

V usage is TRBV7-8 and J usage is TRBJ2-2, with 13 bases fitting TRBD2. The CDR3 consists of 17 residues. Germline V gene lookup returns CDR1 SGHVS and CDR2 FQNEAQ. The ends lost 4 bases at V and 7 bases at J; junction bases unmatched: 9. This chain's CDR3 is CASSWRLAGGRGGELFF. The CDR3 DNA reads TGTGCCAGCAGCTGGAGACTAGCGGGGGGCCGGGGCGGGGAGCTGTTTTTT.

The rearrangement uses TRBV2 and TRBJ1-5; 8 bases agree with TRBD1. This CDR3 has 14 residues. Trimming at V came to 5 bases and at J to 7 bases, leaving 7 bases not matched to a gene. CDR1 is SNHLY and CDR2 is FYNNEI in the germline V gene. CDR3 sequence (DNA): TGTGCCAGCAGTCCAGACAGGGGACGGCAGCCCCAGCATTTT. Encoded protein: CASSPDRGRQPQHF.

The gene calls are TRBV5-1 and TRBJ2-1; 9 bases are a match to TRBD1. Germline values: CDR1 SGHRS, CDR2 YFSETQ. Trimming took 4 bases from V and 4 from J; bases not matched to a gene: 6. This CDR3 spans 15 amino acids. The CDR3 sequence: CASSPGQGKYNEQFF. In nucleotides, the CDR3 is TGCGCCAGCAGCCCGGGACAGGGAAAGTACAATGAGCAGTTCTTC.

V and J are TRBV18 and TRBJ1-1, with D tentatively TRBD1 (5 bases). CDR1 and CDR2 from the germline V gene are KGHSH and LQKENI. The CDR3 has 14 amino acids. Trimming left V 1 base short and J 1 base short, with 7 bases between. CDR3 sequence reads: CASSPQGKNTEAFF. In nucleotides, the CDR3 is TGTGCCAGCTCACCACAGGGGAAGAACACTGAAGCTTTCTTT.

This clone was found once. This is likely a read error, given that the CDR3 carries no conserved phenylalanine or tryptophan at its end. Because the CDR3's place on the DNA is in doubt, the DNA is left out and the CDR3 is given as listed by TCRdb. This chain connects TRBV5-5 to TRBJ2-3; TRBD1 is taken as the D call from the table, unchecked against the DNA. The V gene's germline CDR1 is SGHKS and CDR2 YYEKEE (reference sequence). Both ends counted, the CDR3 spans 13 residues. CDR3 amino acids: CASSLGQGDATGY.

This clone occurred a few times. J is TRBJ2-7 and V is TRBV28; 14 positions agree with TRBD2. Trimming at V came to 5 bases and at J to 4 bases, leaving 13 bases not matched to a gene. CDR1 and CDR2 (germline): MDHEN, SYDVKM. The length of the CDR3 is 18 residues. CDR3 coding DNA: TGTGCCAGCAGTGGGACACCGGGACTAGCGGGAGTCGGGTACGAGCAGTACTTC. Amino acids: CASSGTPGLAGVGYEQYF.

The chain carries TRBV21-1 and TRBJ2-2; the listed D gene, TRBD2, was not tested against the DNA. TRBV21-1 corresponds to a pseudogene. The CDR3 runs to 17 residues. The CDR3 DNA reads as TGTGCCAGCAGTAATAGTGCTGCGGGGGGGGCCTCCGGGGAGCTGTTTTTT. Protein product: CASSNSAAGGASGELFF.

The chain couples TRBV6-2 or TRBV6-3 to TRBJ1-5; no clear D. V was shortened by 6 bases and J by 1 base, with 13 bases between the two germline ends. The length of the CDR3 is 15 residues. Germline V gene sequence: CDR1 MNHEY, CDR2 SVGEGT. CDR3 nucleotides: TGTGCCAGCAGCCGATCGCTACAGAGCAATCAGCCCCAGCATTTT. It specifies CASSRSLQSNQPQHF.

The chain links TRBV29-1 to TRBJ1-5; D possibly corresponds to TRBD1 (5 bases). The CDR3 sequence is 13 residues long. V lost 4 bases and J 2 bases, leaving 9 bases between the germline ends. The germline V gene has CDR1 SQVTM and CDR2 ANQGSEA. CDR3 region: CSVVVGGNQPQHF. The DNA of the CDR3 is TGCAGCGTTGTCGTAGGGGGCAATCAGCCCCAGCATTTT.